There are many counts of the clone carrying this T cell receptor beta chain. Its antigen is unknown. The sample comes from a study of neurological immune-mediated disorders. V lost 7 bases and J lost 5, with 7 bases in between. The CDR3 length is 11 residues. CDR1 and CDR2 from the germline V gene are MGHDK and SYGVNS. 5'RACE with 10-nucleotide random UMIs produced the cDNA. Using its own MiXCR run on the 5' RACE reads, TCRdb lists one record per CDR3 protein. Among 14,000 or so distinct CDR3 sequences listed, approximately 13% were seen once. The sorted libraries started from about 950,000 CD4+ or CD8+ T cells. Study outcomes and limitations: The most TCR clonal expansion was seen in HTLV-1-associated myelopathy, and the least was seen in multiple sclerosis, which fell below healthy controls.

The material sequenced was CD8+ T cells from blood. The chain has TRBV25-1 and TRBJ2-3; the D gene is possibly TRBD2 (5 bases). This TCR came from a female donor with HTLV-1-associated myelopathy (HAM/TSP). The CDR3 DNA is TGTGCCAGCACGGCGGGAGATACGCAGTATTTT. Its protein is CASTAGDTQYF.